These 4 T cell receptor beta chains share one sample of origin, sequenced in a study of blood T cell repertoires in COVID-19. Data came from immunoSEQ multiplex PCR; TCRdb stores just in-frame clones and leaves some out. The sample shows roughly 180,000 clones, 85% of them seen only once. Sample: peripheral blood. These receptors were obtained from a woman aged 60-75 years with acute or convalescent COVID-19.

For the CDR3, the DNA is TGTGCCAGCAGTTATACAGGGAATTCACCCCTCCACTTT. Its translation is CASSYTGNSPLHF. This chain connects TRBV6-6 to TRBJ1-6; D perhaps matches TRBD1 (6 bases). The germline CDR1 and CDR2 sequences are MNHNY and SVGAGI (reference sequence). The CDR3 is made up of 13 amino acids. V shed 3 bases and J shed 7 bases, with 7 bases lying between them.

Written as DNA, the CDR3 is TGTGCCAGCAGCAAAGCGCCACAGGGGTTGAAGACCCAGTACTTC. Translating it yields CASSKAPQGLKTQYF. V is TRBV3-1 (or the pseudogene TRBV3-2) and J is TRBJ2-5; the match to TRBD1 covers 7 bases. The CDR3 sequence is 15 residues long. From germline, CDR1 is LGHDT and CDR2 YNNKEL (reference sequence). V dropped 5 bases and J dropped 6; count of bases not matched to a gene: 12.

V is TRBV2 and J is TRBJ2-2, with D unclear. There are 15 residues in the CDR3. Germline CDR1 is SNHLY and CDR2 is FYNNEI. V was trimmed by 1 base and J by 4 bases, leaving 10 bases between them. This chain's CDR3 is CASSEGPLATGELFF. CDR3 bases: TGTGCCAGCAGTGAAGGGCCGCTCGCCACCGGGGAGCTGTTTTTT.

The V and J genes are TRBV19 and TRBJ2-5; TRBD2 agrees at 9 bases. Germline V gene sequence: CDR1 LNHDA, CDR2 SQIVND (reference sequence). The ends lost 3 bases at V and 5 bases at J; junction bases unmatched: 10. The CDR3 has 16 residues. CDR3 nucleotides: TGTGCCAGTAGTATGGGTCAGGCGGGAGGGCGGGAGACCCAGTACTTC. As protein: CASSMGQAGGRETQYF.